The text below deals with one T cell receptor beta chain. This entry is derived from a study of blood T cell repertoires in COVID-19. Study processing details: Reference gene primers were amplified, and this amplification served to estimate nucleated cell counts. Data came from immunoSEQ multiplex PCR; TCRdb stores just in-frame clones and leaves some out. V and J calls and clone size follow that table, whereas D and trimming were derived from the DNA. The sample lists about 480,000 clones, around 89% seen once, with roughly 4.3% in the top ten. The receptor was derived from a woman aged 25 to 39 with acute or convalescent COVID-19. The sequenced sample was peripheral blood.

In nucleotides, the CDR3 is TGTGCCAGCAGGCAGGGGACAGGGTTTGTTCCGTACTTC. Protein product: CASRQGTGFVPYF. The chain carries TRBV27 and TRBJ2-7, with TRBD1 matching 9 bases. V shed 6 bases, J shed 12 bases, and the junction held 12 bases outside the gene matches. CDR3 size: 13 residues. CDR1 and CDR2 from the germline V gene are MNHEY and SMNVEV (reference sequence).